One and the same sample provided the 23 T cell receptor beta chains below, sequenced in a study of blood T cell repertoires in COVID-19. Profiled with immunoSEQ multiplex PCR; TCRdb holds only in-frame clones, not every one. The sample has a few hundred thousand clones; about 89% are singletons. Input material: PBMCs or T cells enriched from blood (not recorded which). The receptor set was obtained from a human donor in a cohort exposed to, infected with or recovered from COVID-19 (not recorded which). The donor label of this sample is uncertain.

V usage is TRBV19 and J usage is TRBJ1-6; TRBD1 matches 7 bases. Germline V lookup: CDR1 LNHDA, CDR2 SQIVND (reference sequence). The CDR3 is 15 amino acids. V trimming: 1 base; J trimming: 7 bases; junction bases outside the gene matches: 4. CDR3 loop: CASSIGGTANSPLHF. DNA of the CDR3: TGTGCCAGTAGTATAGGAGGGACAGCCAATTCACCCCTCCACTTT.

This clone was picked up a small number of times. In nucleotides, the CDR3 is TGTGCCAGCAGCCCGCAGGGATATGAAAAACTGTTTTTT. Its translation: CASSPQGYEKLFF. The rearrangement uses TRBV7-9 and TRBJ1-4; TRBD1 is a possible D gene (5 bases). Trimming left V 5 bases short and J 6 bases short, with 10 bases between. This CDR3 is 13 amino acids long. Germline lookup yields CDR1 SEHNR and CDR2 FQNEAQ (reference sequence).

V is TRBV7-2 and J is TRBJ2-5; 11 bases fit TRBD1. The trim removed 0 bases at V and 5 bases at J, leaving 2 bases unmatched. The length of the CDR3 is 15 residues. Germline V CDR1 and CDR2: SGHTA, FQGNSA. In DNA form, the CDR3 reads TGTGCCAGCAGCTTAGCCGGGACAGGGGGGGAGACCCAGTACTTC. This gives the protein CASSLAGTGGETQYF.

As DNA, the CDR3 is TGTGCCAGCAGCTTGGCCCTCGAGATCACAGATACGCAGTATTTT. It translates to CASSLALEITDTQYF. The rearrangement links TRBV5-8 to TRBJ2-3; no firm D call. Germline assignment: CDR1 SGHTS and CDR2 YDEGEE. V lost 0 bases, J lost 2 bases, and 10 bases lay in between. This CDR3 comprises 15 residues.

J is TRBJ1-6 and V is TRBV12-5; TRBD1 matches at 9 bases. V dropped 5 bases and J dropped 9; count of bases not matched to a gene: 5. The CDR3 runs to 14 residues. The V gene's germline CDR1 is LGHNT and CDR2 FRNRAP. CDR3 DNA: TGTGCTAGTGGTCTCGGGACAGGGAGTTCACCCCTCCACTTT. Its translation: CASGLGTGSSPLHF. The full variable domain, in which reference TRBV12-5 and TRBJ1-6 provide the parts outside the CDR3, is DARVTQTPRHKVTEMGQEVTMRCQPILGHNTVFWYRQTMMQGLELLAYFRNRAPLDDSGMPKDRFSAEMPDATLATLKIQPSEPRDSAVYFCASGLGTGSSPLHFGNGTRLTVT.

This chain links TRBV15 with TRBJ2-7; D may be TRBD2 (5 bases). Trimming took 0 bases from V and 4 from J, leaving 7 bases between them. The CDR3 spans 13 residues. The germline CDR1 and CDR2 sequences are LNHNV and YYDKDF (reference sequence). CDR3 residues: CATSRDRGYEQYF. CDR3 nucleotides: TGTGCCACCAGCAGAGATCGAGGGTACGAGCAGTACTTC.

The chain uses TRBV19 and TRBJ1-5; 10 bases match TRBD1. The CDR3 is 15 amino acids. The V gene end was trimmed by 3 bases and the J gene end by 3 bases; junction bases not matched to a gene: 2. Germline values: CDR1 LNHDA, CDR2 SQIVND (reference sequence). Here the CDR3 reads CASSMDRGDNQPQHF. CDR3 nucleotide sequence: TGTGCCAGTAGTATGGACAGGGGGGACAATCAGCCCCAGCATTTT.

This chain links TRBV10-3 with TRBJ2-3, with D maybe TRBD1 (5 bases). The V and J ends lost 7 bases and 4 bases respectively, with 12 bases between them. The CDR3 contains 13 residues. The germline V gene encodes CDR1 ENHRY and CDR2 SYGVKD. In DNA, the CDR3 is TGTGCCATCATGCGCCAGGGCGCAGATACGCAGTATTTT. As protein: CAIMRQGADTQYF.

The chain links TRBV7-9 to TRBJ2-2; 10 positions agree with TRBD1. With V trimmed by 0 bases and J by 7 bases, 2 bases remained unmatched. The CDR3 sequence is 15 residues long. Looked up from germline, CDR1 is SEHNR and CDR2 is FQNEAQ (reference sequence). For the CDR3, the DNA is TGTGCCAGCAGCTTAGCCGGGACAGGGGTCGGGGAGCTGTTTTTT. Translation: CASSLAGTGVGELFF.

The chain uses TRBV6-5 and TRBJ1-6; TRBD1 aligns across 8 bases. The CDR3 extends over 15 amino acids. CDR1 is MNHEY, CDR2 SVGAGI, per germline. V lost 3 bases to trimming and J lost 7 bases; unmatched junction nucleotides: 5. In DNA, the CDR3 is TGTGCCAGCAGTTATCTGGACAGGGACAATTCACCCCTCCACTTT. It is translated as CASSYLDRDNSPLHF.

DNA for the CDR3: TGTGCCAGCAGTGGTAATTTGGCCAATTCACCCCTCCACTTT. Its translation: CASSGNLANSPLHF. This chain joins TRBV2 and TRBJ1-6, with D unresolved. CDR3 length equals 14 residues. CDR1 and CDR2 (germline): SNHLY, FYNNEI. V lost 4 bases, J lost 7 bases, and 11 bases lay in between.

This chain links TRBV6-6 with TRBJ2-3; no reliable D call. The CDR3 totals 13 residues. Germline V gene sequence: CDR1 MNHNY, CDR2 SVGAGI (reference sequence). Trimming removed 6 bases at V and 2 bases at J, with 9 bases between. The CDR3 is CASSTDNTDTQYF. The CDR3, as DNA: TGTGCCAGCAGCACCGACAACACAGATACGCAGTATTTT.

The chain links TRBV19 to TRBJ2-3; 7 bases align to TRBD2. J was trimmed by 0 bases and V by 0 bases; bases with no gene match: 6. The CDR3 is 17 residues long. Germline CDR1 is LNHDA and CDR2 is SQIVND (reference sequence). CDR3 sequence (DNA): TGTGCCAGTAGTATAGAGAGTAGCGGGCCTAGCACAGATACGCAGTATTTT. Protein product: CASSIESSGPSTDTQYF.

This rearrangement joins TRBV7-9 to TRBJ2-1, with 13 bases aligning to TRBD2. The CDR3 spans 14 residues. Germline CDR1 and CDR2: SEHNR and FQNEAQ (reference sequence). The V and J ends lost 5 bases and 8 bases, in that order; junction bases with no gene match: 3. For the CDR3, the DNA is TGTGCCAGCAGCATTGGACTAGCGGGGGATGAGCAGTTCTTC. It encodes CASSIGLAGDEQFF.

The chain carries TRBV29-1 and TRBJ1-5; 10 bases are shared with TRBD1. Per the germline V gene, CDR1 is SQVTM and CDR2 is ANQGSEA. J was trimmed by 1 base and V by 7 bases; bases with no gene match: 4. The CDR3 runs to 14 residues. The CDR3 reads CSARTGGSNQPQHF. CDR3 sequence (DNA): TGCAGCGCTCGGACAGGGGGAAGCAATCAGCCCCAGCATTTT.

The V call is TRBV7-9, the J call TRBJ1-2; 7 nucleotides align to TRBD1. Germline CDR1 and CDR2: SEHNR and FQNEAQ (reference sequence). The junction had 11 bases not matched to a gene; V was cut back by 4 bases and J by 6 bases. The CDR3 runs 15 residues. CDR3 bases: TGTGCCAGCAGCTCGCCGGGACAGAGAGTAGATGGCTACACCTTC. Amino acid sequence: CASSSPGQRVDGYTF.

The chain uses TRBV21-1 and TRBJ1-5; the DNA was not used to check the table's D call, TRBD1. TRBV21-1 is an annotated pseudogene. This CDR3 region has 15 residues. CDR3: CASSAQGMGNQPQHF. As DNA, the CDR3 is TGTGCCAGCAGCGCACAGGGGATGGGCAATCAGCCCCAGCATTTT.

V and J are TRBV6-4 and TRBJ2-2; weak D call: TRBD2 (5 bases). The CDR3 length is 16 residues. Trimming removed 4 bases at V and 0 bases at J, with 12 bases between. The germline gives CDR1 MRHNA, CDR2 SNTAGT. The CDR3 is CASSVGAEANTGELFF. In DNA form, the CDR3 reads TGTGCCAGCAGTGTAGGAGCGGAAGCGAACACCGGGGAGCTGTTTTTT.

The chain joins TRBV9 to TRBJ2-3; TRBD1 aligns across 9 bases. Germline V lookup: CDR1 SGDLS, CDR2 YYNGEE. The CDR3 loop spans 15 amino acids. Unmatched junction bases numbered 4, after V lost 0 bases and J lost 5 bases. CDR3 loop: CASSVAGQGVDTQYF. CDR3 in DNA: TGTGCCAGCAGCGTAGCGGGACAGGGAGTAGATACGCAGTATTTT.

The V gene is TRBV2, the J gene TRBJ2-6, with 8 bases that match TRBD1. The ends lost 6 bases at V and 0 bases at J; junction bases unmatched: 4. Germline V gene sequence: CDR1 SNHLY, CDR2 FYNNEI. CDR3 size: 16 residues. The CDR3 protein is CASRDRVGSGANVLTF. The CDR3, as DNA: TGTGCCAGCAGGGACAGGGTTGGCTCTGGGGCCAACGTCCTGACTTTC.

This sequence joins TRBV3-1 (or the pseudogene TRBV3-2) and TRBJ1-2; 9 positions agree with TRBD1. The CDR3 sequence is 17 residues long. The germline V gene has CDR1 LGHDT and CDR2 YNNKEL (reference sequence). J lost 6 bases, V lost 1 base, and 12 bases had no gene match. This chain's CDR3 is CASSQGVGDREVNGYTF. The CDR3 coding sequence is TGTGCCAGCAGCCAAGGGGTGGGGGACAGGGAGGTAAATGGCTACACCTTC.

V and J are TRBV19 and TRBJ1-1, with 10 bases lining up with TRBD1. The ends lost 4 bases at V and 1 base at J; junction bases unmatched: 9. Germline-derived CDR1 and CDR2 are LNHDA and SQIVND (reference sequence). CDR3 length equals 17 residues. The CDR3 DNA sequence: TGTGCCAGTAGTAGACAGGGGGCAGGCTATAGGAACACTGAAGCTTTCTTT. Its translation is CASSRQGAGYRNTEAFF.

As regards this clone: The sample holds other DNA sequences that translate to the same CDR3. This CDR3 is CASSVTDNSPLHF. The CDR3 DNA reads as TGTGCCAGCAGCGTAACAGATAATTCACCCCTCCACTTT. The chain joins TRBV9 to TRBJ1-6; D uncertain. Per the germline V gene, CDR1 is SGDLS and CDR2 is YYNGEE. Trimming took off 1 base at V and 5 bases at J, with 4 bases between the two ends. This CDR3 region has 13 residues.